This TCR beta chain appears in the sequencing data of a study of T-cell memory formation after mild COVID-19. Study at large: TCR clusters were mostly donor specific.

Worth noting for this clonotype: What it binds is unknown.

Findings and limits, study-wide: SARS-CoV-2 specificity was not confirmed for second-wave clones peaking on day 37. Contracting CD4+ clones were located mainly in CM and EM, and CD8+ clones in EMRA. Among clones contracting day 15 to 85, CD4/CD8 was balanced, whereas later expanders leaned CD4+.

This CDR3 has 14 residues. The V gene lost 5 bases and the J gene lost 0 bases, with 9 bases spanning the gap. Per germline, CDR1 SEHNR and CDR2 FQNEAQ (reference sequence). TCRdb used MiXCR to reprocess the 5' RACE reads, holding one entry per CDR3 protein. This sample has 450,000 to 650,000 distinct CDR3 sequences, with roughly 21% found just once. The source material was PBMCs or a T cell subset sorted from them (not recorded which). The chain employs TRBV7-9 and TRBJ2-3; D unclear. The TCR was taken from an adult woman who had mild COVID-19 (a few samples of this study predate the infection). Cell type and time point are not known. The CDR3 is CASSLVDSTDTQYF. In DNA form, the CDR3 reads TGTGCCAGCAGCCTTGTGGATAGCACAGATACGCAGTATTTT.